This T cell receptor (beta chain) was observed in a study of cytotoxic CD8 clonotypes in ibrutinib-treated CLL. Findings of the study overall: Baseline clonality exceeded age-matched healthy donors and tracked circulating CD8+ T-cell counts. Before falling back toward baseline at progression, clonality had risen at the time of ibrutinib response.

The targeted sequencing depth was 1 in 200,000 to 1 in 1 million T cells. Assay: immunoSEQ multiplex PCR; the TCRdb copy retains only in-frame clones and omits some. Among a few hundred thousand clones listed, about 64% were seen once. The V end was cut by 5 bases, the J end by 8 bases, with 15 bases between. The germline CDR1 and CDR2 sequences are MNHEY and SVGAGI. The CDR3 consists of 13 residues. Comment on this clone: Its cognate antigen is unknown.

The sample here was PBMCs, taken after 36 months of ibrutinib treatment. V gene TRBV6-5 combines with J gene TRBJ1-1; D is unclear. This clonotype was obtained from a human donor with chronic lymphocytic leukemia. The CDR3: CASSARTEGEAFF. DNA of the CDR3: TGTGCCAGCAGTGCCCGGACGGAAGGGGAAGCTTTCTTT.